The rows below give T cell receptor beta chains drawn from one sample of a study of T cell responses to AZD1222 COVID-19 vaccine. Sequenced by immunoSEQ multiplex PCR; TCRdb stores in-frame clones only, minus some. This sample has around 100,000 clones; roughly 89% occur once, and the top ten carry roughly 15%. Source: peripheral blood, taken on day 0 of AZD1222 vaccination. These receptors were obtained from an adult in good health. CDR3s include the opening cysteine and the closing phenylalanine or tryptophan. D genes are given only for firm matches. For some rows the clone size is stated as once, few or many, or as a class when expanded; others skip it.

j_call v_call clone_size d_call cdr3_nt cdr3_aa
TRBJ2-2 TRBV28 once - TGTGCCAGCAGTTTGCAGGGCGCGAACACCGGGGAGCTGTTTTTT CASSLQGANTGELFF
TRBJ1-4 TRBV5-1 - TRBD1 TGCGCCAGCAGGGACAGGGTACAGGAAAAACTGTTTTTT CASRDRVQEKLFF
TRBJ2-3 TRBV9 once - TGTGCCAGCAGCGTATCTTCGGATACGCAGTATTTT CASSVSSDTQYF
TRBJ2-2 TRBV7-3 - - TGTGCCAGCAGCACGGGACGATCGAACACCGGGGAGCTGTTTTTT CASSTGRSNTGELFF
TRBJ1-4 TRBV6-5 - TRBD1 TGTGCCAGCAGGGGACAGGGTGAAAAACTGTTTTTT CASRGQGEKLFF
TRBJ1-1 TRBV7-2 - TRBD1 TGTGCCAGCAGCTCGGACAGGGGGGGAGCTTTCTTT CASSSDRGGAFF
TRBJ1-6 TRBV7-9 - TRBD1 TGTGCCAGCAGCACCCCACTAGGACAGGGAGGTTGGTCACCCCTCCACTTT CASSTPLGQGGWSPLHF
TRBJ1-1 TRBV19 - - TGTGCCAGTAGTATCGGCCCGGGGGGGAAGACTGAAGCTTTCTTT CASSIGPGGKTEAFF
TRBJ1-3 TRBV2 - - TGTGCCAGCTTCGGGGACATCATCTCTGGAAACACCATATATTTT CASFGDIISGNTIYF
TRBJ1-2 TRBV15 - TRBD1 TGTGCCACCAGCGGTATCTGGGACAGGGGTTTCTATGGCTACACCTTC CATSGIWDRGFYGYTF
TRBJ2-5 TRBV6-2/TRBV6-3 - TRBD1 TGTGCCAGCAGTTACTGGATGGGACAGAAACAAGAGACCCAGTACTTC CASSYWMGQKQETQYF
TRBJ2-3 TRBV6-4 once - TGTGCCAGCAGTTTGCGAGTCACAGATACGCAGTATTTT CASSLRVTDTQYF
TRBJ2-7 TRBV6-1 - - TGTGCCAGCAGTGAAGCAATAACGGGGTTATCCTACGAGCAGTACTTC CASSEAITGLSYEQYF
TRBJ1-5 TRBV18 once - TGTGCCAGCTCACCCATTTTCTTGACAGAGGCAAATCAGCCCCAGCATTTT CASSPIFLTEANQPQHF
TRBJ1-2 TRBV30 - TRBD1 TGTGCCTGGAGTAGAAACCCTCAGGGGGCGCCATTCTATGGCTACACCTTC CAWSRNPQGAPFYGYTF
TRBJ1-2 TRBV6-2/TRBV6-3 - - TGTGCCAGCAGTTACCTGGGACGGTATGGCTACACCTTC CASSYLGRYGYTF
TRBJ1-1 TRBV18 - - TGTGCCAGCTCACCCGGGGCTAGTGAAGCTTTCTTT CASSPGASEAFF
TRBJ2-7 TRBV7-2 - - TGTGCCAGCAGCTTAGGGGTTCAGGGGGGCGAGCAGTACTTC CASSLGVQGGEQYF
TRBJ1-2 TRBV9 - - TGTGCCAGCAGCCGGGATTATGGCTACACCTTC CASSRDYGYTF
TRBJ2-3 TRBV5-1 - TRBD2 TGCGCCAGCAGCTTGGGAGGGACTAGCGGGGCAGATACGCAGTATTTT CASSLGGTSGADTQYF
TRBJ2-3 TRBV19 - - TGTGCCAGTAGTCTCAGGGCTAGCACAGATACGCAGTATTTT CASSLRASTDTQYF
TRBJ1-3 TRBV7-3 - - TGTGCCAGCAGCTTAAACCCAGGGGTGGACACCATATATTTT CASSLNPGVDTIYF
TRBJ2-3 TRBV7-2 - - TGTGCCAGCAGCTTGAAGAATACGCAGTATTTT CASSLKNTQYF
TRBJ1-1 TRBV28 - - TGTGCCAGCAGTTTATACGGGGAGTTTTCGACGGACGAAGCTTTCTTT CASSLYGEFSTDEAFF
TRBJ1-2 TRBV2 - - TGTGCCAGCAGTGAAGCGCTTCCGGGGACTGGCTACACCTTC CASSEALPGTGYTF
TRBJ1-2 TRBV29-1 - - TGCAGCGCTGCCACAGGGCCTGTCTACACCTTC CSAATGPVYTF
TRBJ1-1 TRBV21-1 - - - CASSKGVWGQGTEAFF
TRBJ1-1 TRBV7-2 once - TGTGCCAGCAGCTTAGGGCAGGGAAACACTGAAGCTTTCTTT CASSLGQGNTEAFF
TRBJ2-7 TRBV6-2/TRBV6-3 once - TGTGCCAGCAGTTACGGGGATACAAGGGGGGGAGCGCAGTACTTC CASSYGDTRGGAQYF
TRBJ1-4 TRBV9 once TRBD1 TGTGCCAGCAGCGTAGAGGGGACAGGGCAGGAAAAACTGTTTTTT CASSVEGTGQEKLFF
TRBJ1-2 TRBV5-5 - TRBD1 TGTGCCAGCATGAGGGGGGACAGTTACTATGGCTACACCTTC CASMRGDSYYGYTF
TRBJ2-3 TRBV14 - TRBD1 TGTGCCAGCAGCCTTCAGGGGGGACAGGGGTCAGATACGCAGTATTTT CASSLQGGQGSDTQYF
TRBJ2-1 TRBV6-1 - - TGTGCCAGCAGTGAAATGGGTTACAATGAGCAGTTCTTC CASSEMGYNEQFF
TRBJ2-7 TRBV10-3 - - TGTGCCATCAGTGGGGTCAGGTCCATCGAGCAGTACTTC CAISGVRSIEQYF
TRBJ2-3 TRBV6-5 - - TGTGCCAGCAGTTACCAGGGAATAGGGGCAGATACGCAGTATTTT CASSYQGIGADTQYF
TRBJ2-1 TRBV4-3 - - TGCGCCAGCAGCCAGCCGCGCGGCCTTTACAATGAGCAGTTCTTC CASSQPRGLYNEQFF
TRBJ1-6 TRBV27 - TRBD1 TGTGCCAGCAGTTGGGGTTCAGGGGGGGGTTCACCCCTCCACTTT CASSWGSGGGSPLHF
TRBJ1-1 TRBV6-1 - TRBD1 TGTGCCAGCAGTGAACGTGGGACAGGGGGCGATTGGTTT CASSERGTGGDWF
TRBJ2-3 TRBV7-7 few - TGTGCCAGCAGTTACGCACGGGCAGATACGCAGTATTTT CASSYARADTQYF
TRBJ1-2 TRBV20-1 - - TGCAGTGCTAGTGCAAGGGAAGGGGTTAACTATGGCTACACCTTC CSASAREGVNYGYTF
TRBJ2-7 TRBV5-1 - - TGCGCCAGCAGTCCGACCCCGGGACTCCCCTACGAGCAGTACTTC CASSPTPGLPYEQYF
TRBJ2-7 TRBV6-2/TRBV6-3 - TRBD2 TGTGCCAGCAGCTCGGGGAGGGCTCCACTTTCCTACGAGCAGTACTTC CASSSGRAPLSYEQYF
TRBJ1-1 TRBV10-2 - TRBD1 TGCGCCAGCAACCCTGAGGGGGCCGTGAACACTGAAGCTTTCTTT CASNPEGAVNTEAFF
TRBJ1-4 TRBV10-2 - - TGCGCCAGCAGTGAGAGGCAGGGGTTTGAAAAACTGTTTTTT CASSERQGFEKLFF
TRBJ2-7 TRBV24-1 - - TGTGCCACCAGTGAAACCCACCCGGGTGAGCAGTACTTC CATSETHPGEQYF
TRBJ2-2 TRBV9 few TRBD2 TGTGCCAGCAGCGTAGGCCTAGCGGGGGGTAACACCGGGGAGCTGTTTTTT CASSVGLAGGNTGELFF
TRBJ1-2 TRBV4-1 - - TGCGCCAGCAGCCAAGGCGACCTGACTGTTAACTATGGCTACACCTTC CASSQGDLTVNYGYTF
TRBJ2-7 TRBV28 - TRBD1 TGTGCCAGTAGGGACAGCCAGTCCTACGAGCAGTACTTC CASRDSQSYEQYF
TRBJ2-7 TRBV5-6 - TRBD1 TGTGCCAGCAGCTTGTATTCGGGACAGGTCAACGAGCAGTACTTC CASSLYSGQVNEQYF
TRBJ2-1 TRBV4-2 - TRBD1 TGTGCCAGCAGCCAGGGACAGGGACCCTACAATGAGCAGTTCTTC CASSQGQGPYNEQFF
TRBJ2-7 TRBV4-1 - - TGCGCCAGCAGCCAAGAAGGCGGGCAGGGTTGGTACGAGCAGTACTTC CASSQEGGQGWYEQYF
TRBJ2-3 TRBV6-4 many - TGTGCCAGCAGTGACTCAGCGGGTAGCACAGATACGCAGTATTTT CASSDSAGSTDTQYF
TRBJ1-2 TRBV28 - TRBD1 TGTGCCAGCACCACACCCTCCGGGACAGGCTATGGCTACACCTTC CASTTPSGTGYGYTF
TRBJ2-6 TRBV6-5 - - TGTGCCAGCAGGCAGGGTGGTGGGGCCAACGTCCTGACTTTC CASRQGGGANVLTF